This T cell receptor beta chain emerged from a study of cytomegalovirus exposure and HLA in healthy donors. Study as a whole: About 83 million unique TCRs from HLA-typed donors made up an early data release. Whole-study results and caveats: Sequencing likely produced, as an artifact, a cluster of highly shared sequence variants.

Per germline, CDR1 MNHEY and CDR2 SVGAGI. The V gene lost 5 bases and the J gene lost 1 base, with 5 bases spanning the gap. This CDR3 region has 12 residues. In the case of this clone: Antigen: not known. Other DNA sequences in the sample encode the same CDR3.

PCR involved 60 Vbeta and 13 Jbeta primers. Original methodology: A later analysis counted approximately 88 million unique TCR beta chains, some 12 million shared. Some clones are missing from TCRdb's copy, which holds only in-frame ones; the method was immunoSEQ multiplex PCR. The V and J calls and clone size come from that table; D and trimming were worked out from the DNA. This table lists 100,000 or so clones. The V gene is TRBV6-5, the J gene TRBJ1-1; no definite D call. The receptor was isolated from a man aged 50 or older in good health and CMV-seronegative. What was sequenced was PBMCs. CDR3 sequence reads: CASSARNTEAFF. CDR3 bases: TGTGCCAGCAGTGCCAGGAACACTGAAGCTTTCTTT.